A selection of T cell receptor beta chains follows, all from one sample in a study of low-dose radiotherapy and immunotherapy resistance in tumors. One entry per CDR3 protein results from TCRdb running MiXCR on the reads. The sample consists of some 88,000 distinct CDR3 sequences, around 9.2% of them appearing once. This sample comprised PBMCs, obtained before treatment. All receptors come from a male donor with prostate cancer. The CDR3 runs from the conserved cysteine through the conserved F or W. D genes are given only for firm matches. Not every row has a clone size; where given, it reads once, few, many or a size class.

D gene: TRBD1
V gene: TRBV28
J gene: TRBJ2-4
clone size: many
CDR3 DNA: TGTGCCAGCAGTTCGACAGGGGCCCAAGCCAAAAACATTCAGTACTTC
CDR3 protein: CASSSTGAQAKNIQYF

D gene: -
V gene: TRBV4-3
J gene: TRBJ2-1
clone size: many
CDR3 DNA: TGCGCCAGCAGCCCCCCCGGTCGGGAAGAGCAGTTCTTC
CDR3 protein: CASSPPGREEQFF

D gene: -
V gene: TRBV9
J gene: TRBJ2-1
clone size: many
CDR3 DNA: TGTGCCAGCAGCCGAATAATGGGGGCCTACAATGAGCAGTTCTTC
CDR3 protein: CASSRIMGAYNEQFF

D gene: TRBD2
V gene: TRBV28
J gene: TRBJ2-7
clone size: many
CDR3 DNA: TGTGCCAGCAGGCCTAGCGGGAGCTACGAGCAGTACTTC
CDR3 protein: CASRPSGSYEQYF

D gene: -
V gene: TRBV6-2/TRBV6-3
J gene: TRBJ2-1
clone size: many
CDR3 DNA: TGTGCCACCGGGGGTTACTACAATGAGCAGTTCTTC
CDR3 protein: CATGGYYNEQFF

D gene: -
V gene: TRBV7-2
J gene: TRBJ2-2
clone size: many
CDR3 DNA: TGTGCCAGCAGCTTAGGAGCTACAAGCGGGGAGCTGTTTTTT
CDR3 protein: CASSLGATSGELFF

D gene: TRBD2
V gene: TRBV27
J gene: TRBJ2-1
clone size: many
CDR3 DNA: TGTGCCAGCAGTTTGGGGACTAGCTTCTACAATGAGCAGTTCTTC
CDR3 protein: CASSLGTSFYNEQFF

D gene: TRBD2
V gene: TRBV4-3
J gene: TRBJ2-1
clone size: -
CDR3 DNA: TGCGCCAGCAGCCAAGATAAGGGACTAGCGCATTACAATGAGCAGTTCTTC
CDR3 protein: CASSQDKGLAHYNEQFF

D gene: TRBD2
V gene: TRBV19
J gene: TRBJ2-1
clone size: many
CDR3 DNA: TGTGCCAGTAGTTTCACTAGCGGGATCCTCTCCTACAATGAGCAGTTCTTC
CDR3 protein: CASSFTSGILSYNEQFF

D gene: -
V gene: TRBV19
J gene: TRBJ2-7
clone size: many
CDR3 DNA: TGTGCCAGTAGTATTGGTGACTTC
CDR3 protein: CASSIGDF

D gene: -
V gene: TRBV30
J gene: TRBJ1-5
clone size: many
CDR3 DNA: TGTGCCTGGAGTTTGGCAGGGGTCAATCAGCCCCAGCATTTT
CDR3 protein: CAWSLAGVNQPQHF

D gene: -
V gene: TRBV4-3
J gene: TRBJ1-6
clone size: few
CDR3 DNA: TGCGCCAGCAGCCAAGAAAATCGAGGCGGGTCACCCCTCCACTTT
CDR3 protein: CASSQENRGGSPLHF

D gene: -
V gene: TRBV18
J gene: TRBJ2-1
clone size: many
CDR3 DNA: TGTGCCAGCTCACCACCGGGGGCGAGCTCCTACAATGAGCAGTTCTTC
CDR3 protein: CASSPPGASSYNEQFF

D gene: -
V gene: TRBV4-2
J gene: TRBJ2-7
clone size: many
CDR3 DNA: TGTGCCAGCAGCCAAGAATTTACGGGTTTTGGCTACGAGCAGTACTTC
CDR3 protein: CASSQEFTGFGYEQYF

D gene: TRBD2
V gene: TRBV9
J gene: TRBJ2-7
clone size: many
CDR3 DNA: TGTGCCAGCAGCGTAGGGGGGGGTGGAGGATCCTACGAGCAGTACTTC
CDR3 protein: CASSVGGGGGSYEQYF

D gene: -
V gene: TRBV28
J gene: TRBJ2-3
clone size: many
CDR3 DNA: TGTGCCAGCAGCCCGGGGCTCCTTACTAGCACAGATACGCAGTATTTT
CDR3 protein: CASSPGLLTSTDTQYF

D gene: TRBD2
V gene: TRBV5-4
J gene: TRBJ2-3
clone size: many
CDR3 DNA: TGTGCCAGCAGCACCTGGACTAGCGGGAGCGCAGATACGCAGTATTTT
CDR3 protein: CASSTWTSGSADTQYF

D gene: TRBD2
V gene: TRBV12-3/TRBV12-4
J gene: TRBJ2-1
clone size: many
CDR3 DNA: TGTGCCAGCAGCGGGACTAGCGGGTACCAGTTCTTC
CDR3 protein: CASSGTSGYQFF

D gene: -
V gene: TRBV20-1
J gene: TRBJ1-4
clone size: many
CDR3 DNA: TGCAGTGCTGGAAGAAGGGGGATAAATGAAAAACTGTTTTTT
CDR3 protein: CSAGRRGINEKLFF

D gene: -
V gene: TRBV10-3
J gene: TRBJ2-3
clone size: many
CDR3 DNA: TGTGCCATCAGTGAGTCCCGAGGCACCACAGATACGCAGTATTTT
CDR3 protein: CAISESRGTTDTQYF

D gene: -
V gene: TRBV10-3
J gene: TRBJ2-1
clone size: many
CDR3 DNA: TGTGCCATCAGGCGCCTCGGGCATGAGCAGTTCTTC
CDR3 protein: CAIRRLGHEQFF

D gene: -
V gene: TRBV28
J gene: TRBJ2-5
clone size: many
CDR3 DNA: TGTGCCAGCAGTTTAGGGGCGGTGGAGACCCAGTACTTC
CDR3 protein: CASSLGAVETQYF

D gene: -
V gene: TRBV25-1
J gene: TRBJ2-2
clone size: many
CDR3 DNA: TGTGCCAGCAGTGGGCCCGGGGAGCTGTTTTTT
CDR3 protein: CASSGPGELFF

D gene: TRBD1
V gene: TRBV6-6
J gene: TRBJ1-4
clone size: few
CDR3 DNA: TGTGCCAGCAGCGGAACAGGGGAACGGGAAAAACTGTTTTTT
CDR3 protein: CASSGTGEREKLFF

D gene: -
V gene: TRBV20-1
J gene: TRBJ2-7
clone size: many
CDR3 DNA: TGCAGTGCTAGAGACGAGGGGTGGGGGATCGCATACGAGCAGTACTTC
CDR3 protein: CSARDEGWGIAYEQYF

D gene: TRBD2
V gene: TRBV6-6
J gene: TRBJ2-1
clone size: many
CDR3 DNA: TGTGCCAGCAGTTACGGTGGGGCTAGCGGGAGAAGTGAGCAGTTCTTC
CDR3 protein: CASSYGGASGRSEQFF

D gene: TRBD1
V gene: TRBV20-1
J gene: TRBJ1-1
clone size: many
CDR3 DNA: TGCAGTGCTAGAAGGGACAGCTCGACCAGACTGAACACTGAAGCTTTCTTT
CDR3 protein: CSARRDSSTRLNTEAFF

D gene: -
V gene: TRBV19
J gene: TRBJ1-5
clone size: many
CDR3 DNA: TGTGCCAGTAGTACTACCACAGGATACAATCAGCCCCAGCATTTT
CDR3 protein: CASSTTTGYNQPQHF

D gene: TRBD1
V gene: TRBV2
J gene: TRBJ1-1
clone size: few
CDR3 DNA: TGTGCCAGCAGTCCAGAACAGGGGACCTACACTGAAGCTTTCTTT
CDR3 protein: CASSPEQGTYTEAFF

D gene: TRBD2
V gene: TRBV12-3/TRBV12-4
J gene: TRBJ2-3
clone size: many
CDR3 DNA: TGTGCCAGCAGTCTCACGGGACTAGCGGGAAAGTTGGCAGATACGCAGTATTTT
CDR3 protein: CASSLTGLAGKLADTQYF

D gene: TRBD2
V gene: TRBV6-2/TRBV6-3
J gene: TRBJ2-1
clone size: many
CDR3 DNA: TGTGCCAGCAGTTTCCAGTCAAAGGGACTAGCGGGAGAAAGGGGCTCCTACAATGAGCAGTTCTTC
CDR3 protein: CASSFQSKGLAGERGSYNEQFF

D gene: TRBD1
V gene: TRBV27
J gene: TRBJ2-1
clone size: many
CDR3 DNA: TGTGCCAGCAGTTTACGACAGGGCTCCTACAATGAGCAGTTCTTC
CDR3 protein: CASSLRQGSYNEQFF

D gene: -
V gene: TRBV18
J gene: TRBJ1-5
clone size: many
CDR3 DNA: TGTGCCAGCAGCCAGGGAGGAAATCAGCCCCAGCATTTT
CDR3 protein: CASSQGGNQPQHF

D gene: TRBD2
V gene: TRBV28
J gene: TRBJ2-5
clone size: many
CDR3 DNA: TGTGCCAGCAGTCCCGGGGGGTTGGGGGAGACCCAGTACTTC
CDR3 protein: CASSPGGLGETQYF

D gene: -
V gene: TRBV19
J gene: TRBJ2-3
clone size: many
CDR3 DNA: TGTGCCAGTAGTGGGATCTCATTCGGTGCGGATACGCAGTATTTT
CDR3 protein: CASSGISFGADTQYF

D gene: TRBD2
V gene: TRBV7-2
J gene: TRBJ2-5
clone size: many
CDR3 DNA: TGTGCCAGCAGCCCGACGGGAGGTCACGAGACCCAGTACTTC
CDR3 protein: CASSPTGGHETQYF

D gene: TRBD2
V gene: TRBV20-1
J gene: TRBJ2-3
clone size: few
CDR3 DNA: TGCAGTGCTAGTGGCCAGCGGGACTCAGATACGCAGTATTTT
CDR3 protein: CSASGQRDSDTQYF

D gene: -
V gene: TRBV5-4
J gene: TRBJ1-2
clone size: many
CDR3 DNA: TGTGCCAGCAGCTTGGGACAGGATGTTGGCTACACCTTC
CDR3 protein: CASSLGQDVGYTF

D gene: -
V gene: TRBV28
J gene: TRBJ1-1
clone size: many
CDR3 DNA: TGTGCCAGCAGTTTACAGGGATGGACTGAAGCTTTCTTT
CDR3 protein: CASSLQGWTEAFF

D gene: -
V gene: TRBV5-6
J gene: TRBJ1-1
clone size: many
CDR3 DNA: TGTGCCAGCAGCGATACAGGGTCGGCTTTCTTT
CDR3 protein: CASSDTGSAFF

D gene: TRBD1
V gene: TRBV18
J gene: TRBJ2-7
clone size: many
CDR3 DNA: TGTGCCAGCTCACCACGGAGACAGGGGGCTTACGAGCAGTACTTC
CDR3 protein: CASSPRRQGAYEQYF

D gene: -
V gene: TRBV29-1
J gene: TRBJ2-7
clone size: medium-sized
CDR3 DNA: TGCAGCGTTCGTACGGGACCGACGAACGAGCAGTACTTC
CDR3 protein: CSVRTGPTNEQYF

D gene: -
V gene: TRBV28
J gene: TRBJ1-1
clone size: many
CDR3 DNA: TGTGCCAGCAGTTTCGTAGGGAACACTGAAGCTTTCTTT
CDR3 protein: CASSFVGNTEAFF

D gene: -
V gene: TRBV11-2
J gene: TRBJ2-1
clone size: -
CDR3 DNA: TGTGCCAGCAGCTTAGGGGCAGCGGAGGGTCCTGAGCAGTTCTTC
CDR3 protein: CASSLGAAEGPEQFF

D gene: -
V gene: TRBV7-2
J gene: TRBJ2-2
clone size: many
CDR3 DNA: TGTGCCAGCAGCTCACCCCTGTACACCGGGGAGCTGTTTTTT
CDR3 protein: CASSSPLYTGELFF

D gene: -
V gene: TRBV7-3
J gene: TRBJ2-6
clone size: many
CDR3 DNA: TGTGCCAGCAGCTTAACTAGGTCTGGGGCCAACGTCCTGACTTTC
CDR3 protein: CASSLTRSGANVLTF

D gene: -
V gene: TRBV7-2
J gene: TRBJ1-5
clone size: many
CDR3 DNA: TGTGCCAGCAGCTTAGGAAATATTAGGGGCAATCAGCCCCAGCATTTT
CDR3 protein: CASSLGNIRGNQPQHF

D gene: -
V gene: TRBV6-5
J gene: TRBJ2-7
clone size: many
CDR3 DNA: TGTGCCAGCAGTTACGATAGCTCCTTCTCCTACGAGCAGTACTTC
CDR3 protein: CASSYDSSFSYEQYF

D gene: -
V gene: TRBV7-2
J gene: TRBJ2-7
clone size: many
CDR3 DNA: TGTGCCAGCAGCTACCAGGGGGGGGGTACCTACGAGCAGTACTTC
CDR3 protein: CASSYQGGGTYEQYF

D gene: -
V gene: TRBV6-1
J gene: TRBJ1-2
clone size: many
CDR3 DNA: TGTGCCAGCATCCTCCAGTCGGGGGGTGGCTACACCTTC
CDR3 protein: CASILQSGGGYTF

D gene: -
V gene: TRBV5-1
J gene: TRBJ1-2
clone size: many
CDR3 DNA: TGCGCCAGCAGCTTAGATGGTAGGACGGATGGCTACACCTTC
CDR3 protein: CASSLDGRTDGYTF

D gene: TRBD2
V gene: TRBV9
J gene: TRBJ2-2
clone size: many
CDR3 DNA: TGTGCCAGCAGCCCTTCGGGACTAGCGCCCGGGGAGCTGTTTTTT
CDR3 protein: CASSPSGLAPGELFF

D gene: -
V gene: TRBV19
J gene: TRBJ2-1
clone size: many
CDR3 DNA: TGTGCCAGTAGTATAGCGGCTAGCTCCCTTTACGGTGAGCAGTTCTTC
CDR3 protein: CASSIAASSLYGEQFF

D gene: -
V gene: TRBV4-1
J gene: TRBJ1-2
clone size: many
CDR3 DNA: TGCGCCAGCAGCCTAGTTACTAGGCGAGATAATGGCTACACCTTC
CDR3 protein: CASSLVTRRDNGYTF

D gene: -
V gene: TRBV5-6
J gene: TRBJ2-6
clone size: many
CDR3 DNA: TGTGCCAGCAGCCATGCGGTGACTGGGGCCAACGTCCTGACTTTC
CDR3 protein: CASSHAVTGANVLTF

D gene: -
V gene: TRBV18
J gene: TRBJ2-2
clone size: many
CDR3 DNA: TGTGCCAGCTCACGTAATCAGGGGTCGAACACCGGGGAGCTGTTTTTT
CDR3 protein: CASSRNQGSNTGELFF

D gene: -
V gene: TRBV7-2
J gene: TRBJ1-1
clone size: many
CDR3 DNA: TGTGCCAGCAGCCCACAGGGTTTAGCTGAAGCTTTCTTT
CDR3 protein: CASSPQGLAEAFF